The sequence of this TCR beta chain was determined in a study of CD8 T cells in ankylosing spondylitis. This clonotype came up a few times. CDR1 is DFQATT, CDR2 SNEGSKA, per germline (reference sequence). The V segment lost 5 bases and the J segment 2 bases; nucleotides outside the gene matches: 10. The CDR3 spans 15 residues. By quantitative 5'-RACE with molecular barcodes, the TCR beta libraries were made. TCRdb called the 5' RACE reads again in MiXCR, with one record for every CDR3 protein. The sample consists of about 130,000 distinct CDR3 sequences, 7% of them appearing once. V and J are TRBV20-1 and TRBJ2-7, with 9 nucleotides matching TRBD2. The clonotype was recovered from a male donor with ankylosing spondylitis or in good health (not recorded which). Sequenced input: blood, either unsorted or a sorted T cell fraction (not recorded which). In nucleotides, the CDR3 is TGCAGTGCTCTGGCGGGAGGGGATATTACCTACGAGCAGTACTTC. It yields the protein CSALAGGDITYEQYF.